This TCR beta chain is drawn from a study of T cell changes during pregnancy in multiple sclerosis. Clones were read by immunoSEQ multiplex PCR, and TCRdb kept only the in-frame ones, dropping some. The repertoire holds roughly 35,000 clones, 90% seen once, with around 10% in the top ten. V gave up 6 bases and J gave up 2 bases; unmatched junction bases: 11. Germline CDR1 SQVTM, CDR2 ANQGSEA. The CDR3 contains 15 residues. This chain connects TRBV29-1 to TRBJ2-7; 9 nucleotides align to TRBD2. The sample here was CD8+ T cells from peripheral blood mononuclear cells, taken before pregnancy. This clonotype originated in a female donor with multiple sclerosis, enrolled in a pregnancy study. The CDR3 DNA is TGCAGCGTGTCCGGTGGAGCGGGAGGCGCCTACGAGCAGTACTTC. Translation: CSVSGGAGGAYEQYF.